This entry describes one TCR beta chain. Its antigen is currently unknown. While the first cohort had 500 to 700 subjects, the donors belonged to the separate validation cohort of fewer than 150 subjects. The CDR3 sequence is 16 residues long. V was pared by 0 bases and J by 0 bases, with 10 bases between. Germline CDR1 SGHNT, CDR2 YYREEE (reference sequence). This specimen belongs to a study of cytomegalovirus exposure and HLA in healthy donors. The protocol was immunoSEQ multiplex PCR, while the TCRdb copy is restricted to in-frame clones and leaves out a portion. The sample shows about 240,000 clones, approximately 83% of them seen only once. Study results and caveats: Specificity for CMV antigens was confirmed in vitro for a few of the CMV-associated chains. TCR beta chains numbering roughly 150 were designated cytomegalovirus-associated. In the 120 validation repertoires, about 95% of cluster scores exceeded 0, per a later analysis.

The sequenced sample was PBMCs. The V call is TRBV5-4, the J call TRBJ2-1, with a possible D match to TRBD2 (5 bases). The TCR comes from a woman in her 30s in good health and CMV-seropositive. This CDR3 reads CASSLAKRSSYNEQFF. Here the CDR3 DNA reads TGTGCCAGCAGCTTGGCCAAGCGGAGCTCCTACAATGAGCAGTTCTTC.